This T cell receptor (beta chain) was profiled in a study of T-cell reconstitution after alpha-beta-depleted transplantation in children. Study-level results: T-cell numbers and diversity one year post-transplant derived largely from freshly generated T cells. Reportedly, only several hundred clones from non-depleted graft cells drove alpha-beta T-cell counts at about two months.

Per germline, CDR1 PRHDT and CDR2 FYEKMQ (reference sequence). The length of the CDR3 is 19 residues. Unique molecular identifiers tagged the TCRbeta library. MiXCR, run by TCRdb on the PCR reads, gives a single entry per CDR3 protein. The sample contains about 580,000 distinct CDR3 sequences, under 30% of which appear only once. As concerns this clonotype: The antigen remains undetermined.

The sequencing used PBMCs, mostly from graft donor cells, collected 360 days after TCRalphabeta/CD19-depleted stem cell transplant. The TCR sequence derives from a boy in the first two years of life who had a stem cell transplant for acute myeloid leukemia, so the T cells may come from the graft donor. The rearrangement links TRBV13 to TRBJ2-2; 10 nucleotides align to TRBD2. In nucleotides, the CDR3 is TGTACCTGCAGCTTTCCAGCGGGGGGGCGCGGCTTTGACACCGGGGAGCTGTTTTTT. It encodes CTCSFPAGGRGFDTGELFF.